Listed below are T cell receptor beta chains from one sample, sequenced in a study of OX40 agonist ivuxolimab in advanced cancers. Data came from immunoSEQ multiplex PCR; TCRdb stores just in-frame clones and leaves some out. The data hold approximately 30,000 clones, with roughly 90% observed a single time. The sample consisted of CD4+ or CD8+ T cells sorted from blood, taken in a trial of the OX40 agonist ivuxolimab. The receptors originated from an adult with an advanced solid tumor such as melanoma, head and neck, liver or kidney cancer. Both conserved end residues are part of each CDR3. A D gene is named only where the DNA matches it firmly. Clone size appears in some rows only: once, few, many, or a class for an expanded clone.

clone size	V gene	D gene	J gene	CDR3 DNA	CDR3 protein
NA	TRBV25-1	NA	TRBJ2-2	TGTGCCAGCTCTAGCGCGGTCGGGGAGCTGTTTTTT	CASSSAVGELFF
NA	TRBV4-3	TRBD2	TRBJ2-2	TGCGCCAGCAGCCAAGGGACTAGAGTTGCCGGGGAGCTGTTTTTT	CASSQGTRVAGELFF
NA	TRBV5-4	TRBD1	TRBJ2-7	TGTGCCAGCAGAGTCCTAGGGACAGACCTTTACGAGCAGTACTTC	CASRVLGTDLYEQYF
large	TRBV28	NA	TRBJ1-1	TGTGCCAGCAGTTTAGGGGGAGACACTGAAGCTTTCTTT	CASSLGGDTEAFF
NA	TRBV7-8	NA	TRBJ2-3	TGTGCCAGCAGTAGGGACTTTGCGCAGTATTTT	CASSRDFAQYF
NA	TRBV6-6	NA	TRBJ1-1	TGTGCCAGCACCACCGCGGCGGGGCGGGATACTGAAGCTTTCTTT	CASTTAAGRDTEAFF
once	TRBV11-2	NA	TRBJ1-4	TGTGCCAGCAGCCCCCTTTCGGGGGGCACTAATGAAAAACTGTTTTTT	CASSPLSGGTNEKLFF
NA	TRBV27	TRBD2	TRBJ2-5	TGTGCCAGCGGGGTTATAGCGGGAGAGGCCCAAGAGACCCAGTACTTC	CASGVIAGEAQETQYF
NA	TRBV10-3	TRBD2	TRBJ2-7	TGTGCCACCAAAGAACCTGGGACTAGCGGATTTGAAGCCTACGAGCAGTACTTC	CATKEPGTSGFEAYEQYF
medium-sized	TRBV29-1	NA	TRBJ1-1	TGCAGCGGTGCAATGGGGACGGTGAACACTGAAGCTTTCTTT	CSGAMGTVNTEAFF
NA	TRBV5-6	NA	TRBJ2-7	TGTGCCAGCAGTAGGCGGGCCGCCCCCTACGAGCAGTACTTC	CASSRRAAPYEQYF
NA	TRBV19	NA	TRBJ1-1	TGTGCCAGTAGTATAGGGCAGAACACTGAAGCTTTCTTT	CASSIGQNTEAFF
NA	TRBV7-8	NA	TRBJ2-1	TGTGCCAGCAGCTTCCTTGTCCCACCCGACAATGAGCAGTTCTTC	CASSFLVPPDNEQFF
NA	TRBV28	NA	TRBJ2-7	TGTGCCAGCAGTTTAAGGTCGTCCGAGCAGTACTTC	CASSLRSSEQYF
NA	TRBV6-4	NA	TRBJ2-2	TGTGCCAGCACTACGGACTCTAACACCGGGGAGCTGTTTTTT	CASTTDSNTGELFF